This T cell receptor beta chain was documented in a study of regulatory T cells in long-lasting Graves disease. The CDR3 extends over 14 amino acids. The germline CDR1 and CDR2 sequences are SGHRS and YFSETQ. V was pared by 0 bases and J by 8 bases, with 11 bases between. The time point is: newly diagnosed GD, antithyroid drugs for less than 3 months. There was RNA extracted from PBMCs, and the TCR library was made from it. Patients with Graves' disease were diagnosed by American Thyroid Association guidelines. For TCR beta, libraries came from iRepertoire HTBI primers and Arm-PCR of CDR3 regions. TCRdb redid the calling of the multiplex PCR reads with MiXCR, one entry per CDR3 protein. The sample consists of a few hundred thousand distinct CDR3 sequences, 15% of them appearing once. This clonotype was picked up a small number of times. Its antigen is still unknown. Findings of the study overall: Among samples with persistent disease, TRBV28, TRBJ1-2 and TRBJ2-5 were favored.

These data also formed part of another study, on T cells in Graves' hyperthyroidism and ophthalmopathy.

This sequence originates from a woman between 35 and 50 years old with Graves disease. Here the sequenced sample was peripheral blood mononuclear cells (PBMCs), taken at new diagnosis, from a patient treated with antithyroid drugs. The rearrangement uses TRBV5-1 and TRBJ1-4; the D gene is possibly TRBD1 (6 bases). CDR3 region: CASSLGQGMEKLFF. CDR3 bases: TGCGCCAGCAGCTTGGGCCAGGGGATGGAAAAACTGTTTTTT.